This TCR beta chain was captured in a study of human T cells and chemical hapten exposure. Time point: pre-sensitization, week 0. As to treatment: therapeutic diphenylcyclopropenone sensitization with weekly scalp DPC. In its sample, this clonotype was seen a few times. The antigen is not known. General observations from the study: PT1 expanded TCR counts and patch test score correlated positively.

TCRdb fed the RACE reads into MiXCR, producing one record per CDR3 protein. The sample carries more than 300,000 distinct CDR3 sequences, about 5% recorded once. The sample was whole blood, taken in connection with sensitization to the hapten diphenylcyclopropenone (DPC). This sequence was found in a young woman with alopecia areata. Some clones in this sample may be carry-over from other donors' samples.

CDR3 sequence reads: CASSPLGGQRHYNSPLHF. The CDR3 DNA sequence: TGTGCCAGCAGTCCTCTAGGAGGACAAAGACACTATAATTCACCCCTCCACTTT. The chain links TRBV21-1 to TRBJ1-6; TRBD1, the table's D call, lacks a check against the DNA. TRBV21-1 is marked as a pseudogene. This CDR3 is built from 18 residues.